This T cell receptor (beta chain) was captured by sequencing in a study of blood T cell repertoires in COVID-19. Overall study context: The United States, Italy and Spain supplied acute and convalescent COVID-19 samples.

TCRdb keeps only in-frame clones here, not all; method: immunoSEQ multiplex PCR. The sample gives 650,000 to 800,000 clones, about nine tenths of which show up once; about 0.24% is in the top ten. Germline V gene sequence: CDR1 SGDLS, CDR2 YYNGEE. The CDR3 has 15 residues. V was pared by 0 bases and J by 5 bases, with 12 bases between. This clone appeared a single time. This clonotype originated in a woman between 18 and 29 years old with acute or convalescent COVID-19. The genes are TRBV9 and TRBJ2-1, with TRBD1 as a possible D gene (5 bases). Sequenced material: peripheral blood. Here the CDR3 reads CASSVGSRANNEQFF. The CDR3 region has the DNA TGTGCCAGCAGCGTAGGTAGCAGGGCCAACAATGAGCAGTTCTTC.